This TCR beta chain was found in a study of blood T cell repertoires in COVID-19. Individuals drawn from 20 to 25 US areas were roughly 18 to 95 years old. This clone has just one count. Authors' processing steps: Estimates of nucleated cell counts were drawn from the amplification of reference gene primers. The assay was immunoSEQ multiplex PCR, and TCRdb's table has in-frame clones only and misses some. V, J and clone size are those of that table, while D and trimming were read from the DNA. The profile shows 300,000 to 350,000 clones, 80% to 90% of them singletons. The source is a woman aged 40 to 50 with acute COVID-19. What was sequenced was PBMCs or T cells enriched from blood (not recorded which).

CDR3 in amino acids: CASSLPGYQGRNEQFF. In DNA, the CDR3 is TGCGCCAGCAGCTTGCCGGGCTACCAGGGGCGCAATGAGCAGTTCTTC. The chain links TRBV5-1 to TRBJ2-1, with D possibly being TRBD1 (6 bases). The CDR3 runs 16 residues. Trimming left V 1 base short and J 6 bases short, with 17 bases between. Looked up from germline, CDR1 is SGHRS and CDR2 is YFSETQ.